The T cell receptor (beta chain) under discussion was sequenced for a study of neurological immune-mediated disorders. Trimming took 6 bases from V and 4 from J, leaving 15 bases between them. This CDR3 region has 14 residues. Germline assignment: CDR1 LNHDA and CDR2 SQIVND (reference sequence). A single record per CDR3 protein comes from TCRdb applying MiXCR to the 5' RACE reads. The sample carries more than 15,000 distinct CDR3 sequences, around 15% recorded once. This clonotype was recorded at least ten times. The chain recombines TRBV19 with TRBJ1-1; possibly TRBD1 for D (5 bases). The TCR sequence derives from a man aged 60 to 69 with HTLV-1-associated myelopathy (HAM/TSP). Input material: PBMCs. CDR3 loop: CASSTKAGSTEAFF. The DNA of the CDR3 is TGTGCCAGTAGCACAAAGGCAGGGAGCACTGAAGCTTTCTTT. The variable domain in full, completed from reference TRBV19 and TRBJ1-1, reads DGGITQSPKYLFRKEGQNVTLSCEQNLNHDAMYWYRQDPGQGLRLIYYSQIVNDFQKGDIAEGYSVSREKKESFPLTVTSAQKNPTAFYLCASSTKAGSTEAFFGQGTRLTVV.